Shown below are 11 T cell receptor beta chains from a single sample sequenced in a study of control samples from healthy donors and cancer patients. Some clones are missing from TCRdb's copy, which holds only in-frame ones; the method was immunoSEQ multiplex PCR. This sample has about 72,000 clones, with approximately 92% found just once. Sequenced: blood. The receptors come from a woman aged 60-75 years in good health.

For this clone: One junction end disagrees with the germline gene, perhaps due to a read error. The chain joins TRBV20-1 to TRBJ1-2; no firm D call. The germline V gene encodes CDR1 DFQATT and CDR2 SNEGSKA (reference sequence). The CDR3 runs to 12 residues. Written as DNA, the CDR3 is TGCAGTGCTAGTGTCACTAACTCTGGCTACACCTTC. It codes for CSASVTNSGYTF.

The rearrangement joins TRBV6-6 to TRBJ1-2; D may be TRBD1 (5 bases). Germline CDR1 and CDR2: MNHNY and SVGAGI (reference sequence). CDR3 size: 13 residues. The V end lost 7 bases, the J end lost 4 bases, and 13 bases lay between the germline ends. CDR3 DNA: TGTGCCAGCAACCTTGACAGTAGCTATGGCTACACCTTC. Translation: CASNLDSSYGYTF.

This clone was seen only a few times. The chain joins TRBV4-1 to TRBJ2-5, with 11 bases aligning to TRBD2. V was clipped by 1 base and J by 4 bases; unmatched bases: 2. This CDR3 has 15 residues. Germline lookup yields CDR1 MGHRA and CDR2 YSYEKL. CDR3 bases: TGCGCCAGCAGCCAAGGACTAGCGGGATTAGAGACCCAGTACTTC. It codes for CASSQGLAGLETQYF.

The chain joins TRBV10-3 to TRBJ2-7; D is perhaps TRBD1 or TRBD2 (5 bases each). CDR1 ENHRY and CDR2 SYGVKD come from the germline V gene. Trimming shortened V by 7 bases and J by 6 bases, and 16 bases separated the two germline ends. CDR3 size: 13 residues. CDR3 residues: CAITRDARGEQYF. DNA of the CDR3: TGTGCCATCACCCGGGACGCCCGGGGCGAGCAGTACTTC.

The CDR3 sequence is CASSPPGRTNEKLFF. DNA for the CDR3: TGTGCCAGCTCACCACCGGGACGGACAAATGAAAAACTGTTTTTT. The rearrangement uses TRBV18 and TRBJ1-4, with D perhaps matching TRBD1 (5 bases). CDR1 is KGHSH, CDR2 LQKENI, per germline. Trimming stripped 0 bases from V and 5 bases from J, with 10 bases between. The CDR3 contains 15 residues. Full variable domain (outside the CDR3, taken from reference TRBV18 and TRBJ1-4): NAGVMQNPRHLVRRRGQEARLRCSPMKGHSHVYWYRQLPEEGLKFMVYLQKENIIDESGMPKERFSAEFPKEGPSILRIQQVVRGDSAAYFCASSPPGRTNEKLFFGSGTQLSVL.

The gene calls are TRBV18 and TRBJ1-1; tentatively, D is TRBD1 (6 bases). The V gene lost 6 bases and the J gene lost 5 bases, with 13 bases spanning the gap. The V gene's germline CDR1 is KGHSH and CDR2 LQKENI. CDR3 length equals 13 residues. CDR3 sequence: CASSPLQGTEAFF. DNA of the CDR3: TGTGCCAGCTCTCCTTTACAGGGAACTGAAGCTTTCTTT.

The genes are TRBV5-1 and TRBJ1-5; 7 positions match TRBD1. Germline CDR1 reads SGHRS; CDR2 reads YFSETQ. This CDR3 has 15 residues. The V and J ends lost 0 bases and 3 bases, in that order; junction bases with no gene match: 3. The CDR3 loop reads CASSLGTGPNQPQHF. In DNA, the CDR3 is TGCGCCAGCAGCTTGGGGACAGGACCCAATCAGCCCCAGCATTTT. Filled out from reference TRBV5-1 and TRBJ1-5, the complete variable domain reads KAGVTQTPRYLIKTRGQQVTLSCSPISGHRSVSWYQQTPGQGLQFLFEYFSETQRNKGNFPGRFSGRQFSNSRSEMNVSTLELGDSALYLCASSLGTGPNQPQHFGDGTRLSIL.

The rearrangement uses TRBV4-2 and TRBJ1-3; D is perhaps TRBD1 (5 bases). The CDR3 consists of 18 residues. With 3 bases removed from V and 1 base from J, the gap between germline ends came to 19 bases. Germline V gene sequence: CDR1 LGHNA, CDR2 YNFKEQ. In DNA form, the CDR3 reads TGTGCCAGCAGCCAGACGTGGGTAGGGGTCGGATCTGGAAACACCATATATTTT. It encodes CASSQTWVGVGSGNTIYF.

This sequence joins TRBV7-6 and TRBJ2-3; 7 bases match TRBD1. Germline V gives CDR1 SGHVS, CDR2 FNYEAQ. V shed 5 bases and J 0 bases; nucleotides not matched to a gene: 8. This CDR3 comprises 16 residues. The CDR3 loop reads CASSLTGLISTDTQYF. CDR3 in DNA: TGTGCCAGCAGCCTGACAGGGCTTATTAGCACAGATACGCAGTATTTT. The full variable domain, in which reference TRBV7-6 and TRBJ2-3 provide the parts outside the CDR3, is GAGVSQSPRYKVTKRGQDVALRCDPISGHVSLYWYRQALGQGPEFLTYFNYEAQQDKSGLPNDRFSAERPEGSISTLTIQRTEQRDSAMYRCASSLTGLISTDTQYFGPGTRLTVL.

V and J are TRBV4-3 and TRBJ1-1, with D hard to call. The germline V and J ends were trimmed by 1 base and 6 bases, with 9 bases remaining between them. This CDR3 comprises 13 residues. Per the germline V gene, CDR1 is LGHNA and CDR2 is YSLEER. CDR3 DNA sequence: TGCGCCAGCAGCCAAGGCGGTTTGGCTGAAGCTTTCTTT. Its protein product is CASSQGGLAEAFF.

This chain links TRBV9 with TRBJ2-7, with D perhaps matching TRBD2 (7 bases). The CDR3 has 16 residues. Germline lookup yields CDR1 SGDLS and CDR2 YYNGEE. The ends were cut back, 4 bases at V and 5 bases at J, with 22 bases in the middle. The CDR3 DNA is TGTGCCAGCAGCCCTCTGGGGGGGGCGGCTTCGGACGAGCAGTACTTC. Protein: CASSPLGGAASDEQYF.